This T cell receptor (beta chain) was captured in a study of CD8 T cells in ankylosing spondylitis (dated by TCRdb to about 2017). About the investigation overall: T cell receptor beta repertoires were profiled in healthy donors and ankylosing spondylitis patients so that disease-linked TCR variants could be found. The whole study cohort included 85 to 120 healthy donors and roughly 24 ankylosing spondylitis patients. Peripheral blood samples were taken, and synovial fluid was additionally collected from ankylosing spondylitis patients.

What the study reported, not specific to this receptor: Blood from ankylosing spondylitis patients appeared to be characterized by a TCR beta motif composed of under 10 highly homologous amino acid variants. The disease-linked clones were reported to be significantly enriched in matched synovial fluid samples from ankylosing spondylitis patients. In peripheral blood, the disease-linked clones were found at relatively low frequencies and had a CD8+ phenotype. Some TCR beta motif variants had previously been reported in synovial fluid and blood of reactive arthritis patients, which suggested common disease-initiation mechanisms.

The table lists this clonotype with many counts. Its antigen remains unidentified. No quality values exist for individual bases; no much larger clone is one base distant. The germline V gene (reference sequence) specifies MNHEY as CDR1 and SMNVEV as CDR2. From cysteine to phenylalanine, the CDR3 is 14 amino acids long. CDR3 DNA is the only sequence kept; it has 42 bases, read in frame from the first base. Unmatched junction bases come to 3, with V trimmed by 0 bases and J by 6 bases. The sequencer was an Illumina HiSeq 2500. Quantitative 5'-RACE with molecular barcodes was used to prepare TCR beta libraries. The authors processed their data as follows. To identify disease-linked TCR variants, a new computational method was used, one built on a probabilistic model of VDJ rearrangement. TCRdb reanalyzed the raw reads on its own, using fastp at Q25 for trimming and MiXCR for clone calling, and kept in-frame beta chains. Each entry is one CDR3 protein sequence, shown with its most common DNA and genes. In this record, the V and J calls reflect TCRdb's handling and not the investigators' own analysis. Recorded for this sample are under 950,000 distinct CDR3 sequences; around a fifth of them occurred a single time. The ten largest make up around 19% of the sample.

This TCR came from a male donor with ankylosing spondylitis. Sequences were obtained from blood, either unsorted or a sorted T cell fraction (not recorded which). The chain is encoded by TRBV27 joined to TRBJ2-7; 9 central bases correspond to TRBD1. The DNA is TGTGCCAGCAGTTTATCCGGGACAGGGCCCGAGCAGTACTTC. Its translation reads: CASSLSGTGPEQYF.